This is a list of T cell receptor beta chains from one sample in a study of early T cells in non-severe SARS-CoV-2 infection. MiXCR, run by TCRdb on the 5' RACE reads, gives a single entry per CDR3 protein. Of some 91,000 distinct CDR3 sequences listed, 14% to 15% were seen once; the top ten hold around 6%. Sequencing used whole blood. These receptors were collected from an adult who was a healthcare worker with PCR-confirmed SARS-CoV-2 infection or an uninfected control (not recorded which). The CDR3 runs from the conserved cysteine through the conserved F or W. The D gene is left open where the match is weak. Size values are once, few and many counts, or a class for expanded clones, and some rows have none.

V: TRBV6-1
size: NA
J: TRBJ1-5
length: 15
D: NA
CDR3: CASSEVIGENQPQHF
DNA: TGTGCCAGCAGTGAAGTTATAGGAGAGAATCAGCCCCAGCATTTT

V: TRBV29-1
size: many
J: TRBJ2-3
length: 14
D: TRBD2
CDR3: CSVASGIYTDTQYF
DNA: TGCAGCGTTGCTAGCGGGATATACACAGATACGCAGTATTTT

V: TRBV11-2
size: many
J: TRBJ2-4
length: 17
D: NA
CDR3: CASSEVRGSTAKNIQYF
DNA: TGTGCCAGCAGCGAGGTCAGGGGCTCAACTGCCAAAAACATTCAGTACTTC

V: TRBV7-9
size: many
J: TRBJ2-5
length: 16
D: TRBD2
CDR3: CASSLSGRSDQETQYF
DNA: TGTGCCAGCAGCTTAAGCGGGAGGTCTGACCAAGAGACCCAGTACTTC

V: TRBV20-1
size: once
J: TRBJ2-7
length: 12
D: NA
CDR3: CSVDSSSYEQYF
DNA: TGCAGTGTCGACTCGAGCTCCTACGAGCAGTACTTC

V: TRBV5-1
size: few
J: TRBJ2-1
length: 15
D: TRBD2
CDR3: CASSSGTSGYNEQFF
DNA: TGCGCCAGCAGTTCCGGGACTAGCGGTTACAATGAGCAGTTCTTC

V: TRBV6-5
size: few
J: TRBJ2-1
length: 14
D: NA
CDR3: CASSPGQDGNEQFF
DNA: TGTGCCAGCAGCCCCGGGCAAGACGGCAATGAGCAGTTCTTC

V: TRBV12-3/TRBV12-4
size: many
J: TRBJ1-2
length: 16
D: TRBD1
CDR3: CASSLMLGQGYGGYTF
DNA: TGTGCCAGCAGTTTAATGCTGGGACAGGGATACGGAGGCTACACCTTC

V: TRBV29-1
size: NA
J: TRBJ2-3
length: 13
D: NA
CDR3: CSVEGQGGDTQYF
DNA: TGCAGCGTTGAAGGCCAGGGTGGAGATACGCAGTATTTT

V: TRBV7-2
size: few
J: TRBJ2-7
length: 11
D: NA
CDR3: CASSKRGEQYF
DNA: TGTGCCAGCAGCAAGAGGGGGGAGCAGTACTTC

V: TRBV2
size: few
J: TRBJ2-1
length: 15
D: TRBD2
CDR3: CASTRSAGVGDEQFF
DNA: TGTGCCAGCACGAGGTCAGCGGGAGTAGGAGATGAGCAGTTCTTC

V: TRBV3-1
size: NA
J: TRBJ1-1
length: 14
D: NA
CDR3: CASSQGPGHTEAFF
DNA: TGTGCCAGCAGCCAAGGCCCGGGACACACTGAAGCTTTCTTT

V: TRBV24-1
size: many
J: TRBJ1-1
length: 14
D: TRBD1
CDR3: CATSPGQGDTEAFF
DNA: TGTGCCACCAGCCCCGGACAGGGGGACACTGAAGCTTTCTTT

V: TRBV20-1
size: NA
J: TRBJ2-5
length: 11
D: NA
CDR3: CSARVGETQYF
DNA: TGCAGTGCTAGAGTGGGGGAGACCCAGTACTTC

V: TRBV6-1
size: many
J: TRBJ2-3
length: 11
D: NA
CDR3: CASSEGNTQYF
DNA: TGTGCCAGCAGTGAAGGAAATACGCAGTATTTT

V: TRBV27
size: many
J: TRBJ2-1
length: 14
D: TRBD1
CDR3: CASRAGGNYNEQFF
DNA: TGTGCCAGCAGGGCAGGGGGCAATTACAATGAGCAGTTCTTC

V: TRBV2
size: NA
J: TRBJ1-5
length: 13
D: NA
CDR3: CASSLRVAQPQHF
DNA: TGTGCCAGCAGTCTTAGGGTGGCTCAGCCCCAGCATTTT

V: TRBV5-1
size: few
J: TRBJ2-7
length: 13
D: NA
CDR3: CASSRNGGREQYF
DNA: TGCGCCAGCAGCCGGAACGGGGGGCGCGAGCAGTACTTC

V: TRBV28
size: NA
J: TRBJ2-5
length: 16
D: NA
CDR3: CASSLLGGLRLETQYF
DNA: TGTGCCAGCAGTTTATTGGGGGGCTTGAGGCTAGAGACCCAGTACTTC

V: TRBV10-3
size: NA
J: TRBJ2-7
length: 14
D: NA
CDR3: CATGAWSLCYEQYF
DNA: TGTGCCACCGGGGCTTGGTCCTTATGCTACGAGCAGTACTTC

V: TRBV5-1
size: NA
J: TRBJ2-4
length: 14
D: NA
CDR3: CASSLEQSKNIQYF
DNA: TGCGCCAGCAGCTTGGAACAGAGCAAAAACATTCAGTACTTC

V: TRBV6-6
size: many
J: TRBJ2-1
length: 14
D: NA
CDR3: CASSYSRVTNEQFF
DNA: TGTGCCAGCAGTTACAGCCGGGTAACCAATGAGCAGTTCTTC

V: TRBV6-6
size: few
J: TRBJ2-2
length: 16
D: TRBD2
CDR3: CASSRLAGGPTGELFF
DNA: TGTGCCAGCAGCCGACTAGCGGGAGGCCCCACCGGGGAGCTGTTTTTT

V: TRBV7-9
size: few
J: TRBJ2-1
length: 14
D: TRBD1
CDR3: CASRDDRTGREQFF
DNA: TGTGCCAGCAGAGACGACAGGACAGGGCGTGAGCAGTTCTTC

V: TRBV7-2
size: NA
J: TRBJ2-2
length: 14
D: NA
CDR3: CASSPKVRTGELFF
DNA: TGTGCCAGCAGCCCCAAGGTCAGGACCGGGGAGCTGTTTTTT